This section outlines one TCR beta chain sequence together with its context. The data were obtained in a study of cytomegalovirus exposure and HLA in healthy donors. 60 Vbeta and 13 Jbeta primers were used in PCR. Sequencing was performed with immunoSEQ multiplex PCR; in TCRdb, only in-frame clones are kept and a portion is missing. The sample holds about 100,000 clones, about 76% seen once. V dropped 1 base and J dropped 5; count of bases not matched to a gene: 14. The CDR3 is 19 amino acids. CDR1 SGHNT and CDR2 YYREEE come from the germline V gene (reference sequence). The receptor comes from a woman in her 70s in good health and CMV-seropositive. The J gene is TRBJ2-1, the V gene TRBV5-4; 11 bases fit TRBD2. Sequencing input: PBMCs. The CDR3 loop is CASSLKLSVAGGPNNEQFF. In nucleotides, the CDR3 is TGTGCCAGCAGCTTGAAGTTGTCGGTAGCGGGAGGGCCCAACAATGAGCAGTTCTTC.